This TCR beta chain is from a study of naive and memory T cell subsets. In this sample, this clonotype turned up many times. Amplification of ligated cDNA took four PCR rounds with SP2 and nested alpha and beta constant primers. TCRdb reprocessed the 5' RACE reads with MiXCR, giving one entry per CDR3 protein. The data show tens of thousands of distinct CDR3 sequences, 7% to 8% seen once. A UMI-containing oligonucleotide was joined by 3' ligation to the TCR cDNA template. After removal of 3 bases from V and 2 bases from J, the junction contained 8 bases not matched to a gene. The CDR3 is made up of 16 amino acids. Germline V lookup: CDR1 SGDLS, CDR2 YYNGEE.

The clonotype comes from a female donor in good health. V usage is TRBV9 and J usage is TRBJ2-7; 10 positions match TRBD1. The chain's CDR3 is CASSAHPGTGAYEQYF. The CDR3 DNA is TGTGCCAGCAGCGCCCACCCCGGGACAGGGGCCTACGAGCAGTACTTC. Based on the CDR3 plus reference TRBV9 and TRBJ2-7, the full variable domain is DSGVTQTPKHLITATGQRVTLRCSPRSGDLSVYWYQQSLDQGLQFLIQYYNGEERAKGNILERFSAQQFPDLHSELNLSSLELGDSALYFCASSAHPGTGAYEQYFGPGTRLTVT.